The 9 T cell receptor beta chains presented below share a single source sample, sequenced in a study of TIL therapy for anti-PD-1-resistant metastatic lung cancer. Time point reported: pre-treatment sample, taken before nivolumab and TIL therapy. This was the immunoSEQ v3 assay. The repertoire was sequenced with immunoSEQ multiplex PCR; TCRdb's copy has only in-frame clones and lacks some. The sample has about 46,000 clones, roughly 85% seen once. The sequencing used blood, collected at baseline. These receptors were collected from a person aged 25 to 80 with non-small cell lung cancer.

This chain joins TRBV4-1 and TRBJ1-5, with TRBD1 as a possible D gene (6 bases). The CDR3 contains 13 residues. Germline V gene sequence: CDR1 MGHRA, CDR2 YSYEKL. Trimming removed 0 bases from V and 11 bases from J, with 11 bases in between. CDR3 residues: CASSQDWAGAQHF. The CDR3 bases are TGCGCCAGCAGCCAAGATTGGGCAGGGGCCCAGCATTTT.

The chain recombines TRBV11-3 with TRBJ1-3; D possibly corresponds to TRBD1 (5 bases). The V end was cut by 1 base, the J end by 4 bases, with 14 bases between. Per germline, CDR1 SGHNT and CDR2 YENEEA. This CDR3 is built from 16 residues. DNA for the CDR3: TGTGCCAGCAGCTTAGTAGGGCAGGGTGCCGGAAACACCATATATTTT. This codes for CASSLVGQGAGNTIYF.

This clone has just a few counts. The DNA for the CDR3 is TGTGCCAGCAGCTTAGTTGGCAGATTGAACACTGAAGCTTTCTTT. Protein sequence: CASSLVGRLNTEAFF. The genes are TRBV11-2 and TRBJ1-1; D remains unclear. The germline V and J ends were trimmed by 1 base and 0 bases, with 9 bases remaining between them. The CDR3 contains 15 residues. Germline V gene lookup returns CDR1 SGHAT and CDR2 FQNNGV.

This chain links TRBV6-5 with TRBJ1-5; no reliable D call. Per the germline V gene, CDR1 is MNHEY and CDR2 is SVGAGI. Trimming took 6 bases from V and 5 from J, leaving 11 bases between them. This CDR3 is 13 amino acids long. Here the CDR3 DNA reads TGTGCCAGCAGGGCAACTAAGGATCAGCCCCAGCATTTT. Translating gives CASRATKDQPQHF.

The chain uses TRBV5-1 and TRBJ2-5; tentative D call: TRBD1 (6 bases). In germline, CDR1 is SGHRS, CDR2 YFSETQ. The CDR3 totals 15 residues. The V and J ends lost 4 bases and 0 bases respectively, with 13 bases between them. This CDR3 is CASSIRTVYQETQYF. DNA of the CDR3: TGCGCCAGCAGCATACGGACAGTGTACCAAGAGACCCAGTACTTC.

This chain links TRBV7-8 with TRBJ2-1; 8 positions match TRBD1. V trimming: 5 bases; J trimming: 8 bases; junction bases outside the gene matches: 2. This CDR3 comprises 12 residues. CDR1 and CDR2 (germline): SGHVS, FQNEAQ. CDR3 amino acids: CASSTTGDEQFF. The CDR3, as DNA: TGTGCCAGCAGCACGACAGGGGATGAGCAGTTCTTC.

This chain links TRBV7-2 with TRBJ1-1; D is possibly TRBD1 (5 bases). V dropped 5 bases and J dropped 1 base, with 14 bases sitting between them. The CDR3 spans 15 residues. In germline, CDR1 is SGHTA, CDR2 FQGNSA. CDR3 coding DNA: TGTGCCAGCAGCGACCGACAGCCTACGAACACTGAAGCTTTCTTT. Amino acid sequence: CASSDRQPTNTEAFF.

This chain connects TRBV21-1 to TRBJ2-7; the table's D gene call, TRBD1, was not cross checked with the DNA. TRBV21-1 is labeled a pseudogene. The CDR3 is made up of 16 amino acids. The CDR3 is CASSKAPQGDPYEQYF. The CDR3 DNA reads as TGTGCCAGCAGCAAAGCGCCGCAGGGGGATCCCTACGAGCAGTACTTC.

The genes are TRBV29-1 and TRBJ2-1, with 11 bases fitting TRBD2. Trimming cost V 0 bases and J 10 bases; bases outside gene matches: 11. Germline CDR1 reads SQVTM; CDR2 reads ANQGSEA. The CDR3 has 16 amino acids. CDR3 nucleotide sequence: TGCAGCGTTGAAGAAATTTGGCTAGCGGGAGGAAACGAGCAGTTCTTC. This sequence encodes CSVEEIWLAGGNEQFF.